A selection of T cell receptor beta chains follows, all from one sample in a study of T cell repertoires in cytomegalovirus infection. Each CDR3 protein gets one entry after TCRdb re-called the reads with MiXCR. The table has hundreds of thousands of distinct CDR3 sequences, almost 30% seen once. These receptors' antigens are unknown. The sample in question was cultured PBMCs, obtained from culture after CMV antigen stimulation. The receptors stem from a human donor in good health (CMV status not recorded). Some clones in this sample may be carry-over from other donors' samples. Both conserved end residues are trimmed from each CDR3.

j_gene: TRBJ2-7
v_gene: TRBV18
CDR3aa: ASSPIWREWVREQY

j_gene: TRBJ2-1
v_gene: TRBV6-6
CDR3aa: ASSYSKSGRAVNEQF

j_gene: TRBJ1-1
v_gene: TRBV19
CDR3aa: ATKNAGLMNTEAF

j_gene: TRBJ2-7
v_gene: TRBV7-2
CDR3aa: ASSLGAGLGDYEQY

j_gene: TRBJ2-5
v_gene: TRBV7-2
CDR3aa: ASSFQEGPMETQY

j_gene: TRBJ2-1
v_gene: TRBV6-1
CDR3aa: ASSEGPGRSSYNEQF

j_gene: TRBJ1-4
v_gene: TRBV6-6
CDR3aa: ASSYRGANEKLF

j_gene: TRBJ2-3
v_gene: TRBV20-1
CDR3aa: SASSRLGTDTQY

j_gene: TRBJ2-7
v_gene: TRBV20-1
CDR3aa: SATTRGTYEQY

j_gene: TRBJ1-1
v_gene: TRBV10-3
CDR3aa: AISSSGAGMNTEAF

j_gene: TRBJ2-5
v_gene: TRBV7-2
CDR3aa: ASSRGTGQETQY

j_gene: TRBJ2-5
v_gene: TRBV29-1
CDR3aa: SVLQGADETQY

j_gene: TRBJ2-3
v_gene: TRBV6-4
CDR3aa: ASSDPSREPTDDTQY

j_gene: TRBJ2-3
v_gene: TRBV15
CDR3aa: ATHRHPPPGTDTQY

j_gene: TRBJ1-5
v_gene: TRBV19
CDR3aa: ASSIDLGRPLNQPQH

j_gene: TRBJ2-7
v_gene: TRBV24-1
CDR3aa: ATGPGGGYEQY

j_gene: TRBJ1-6
v_gene: TRBV12-3/TRBV12-4
CDR3aa: ASRKGYNSPLH

j_gene: TRBJ1-5
v_gene: TRBV12-3/TRBV12-4
CDR3aa: ASSWRVYQPQH

j_gene: TRBJ1-2
v_gene: TRBV7-9
CDR3aa: ASSGTGRYGYT

j_gene: TRBJ2-2
v_gene: TRBV2
CDR3aa: ASKQEGQINTGELF

j_gene: TRBJ2-3
v_gene: TRBV15
CDR3aa: ATSKGSWGQSTDTQY

j_gene: TRBJ1-1
v_gene: TRBV12-3/TRBV12-4
CDR3aa: ASSLVDVNTEAF

j_gene: TRBJ2-5
v_gene: TRBV11-1
CDR3aa: ASSPGTGAEETQY

j_gene: TRBJ1-1
v_gene: TRBV12-3/TRBV12-4
CDR3aa: ASRTTPGQGNTEAF

j_gene: TRBJ2-3
v_gene: TRBV20-1
CDR3aa: SARDRTSGRALDTQY

j_gene: TRBJ2-7
v_gene: TRBV5-8
CDR3aa: ASSTRGRGSYEQY

j_gene: TRBJ1-1
v_gene: TRBV6-6
CDR3aa: ASTSARGVGNTEAF

j_gene: TRBJ2-1
v_gene: TRBV7-9
CDR3aa: ASSSLRTNNEQF

j_gene: TRBJ2-1
v_gene: TRBV7-2
CDR3aa: ASSLSSGRAANEQF

j_gene: TRBJ2-7
v_gene: TRBV2
CDR3aa: ASSGPQTYEQY

j_gene: TRBJ1-1
v_gene: TRBV7-3
CDR3aa: ASSRNSMNTEAF

j_gene: TRBJ1-2
v_gene: TRBV11-3
CDR3aa: ASSLTLRRGTLYGYT

j_gene: TRBJ1-5
v_gene: TRBV28
CDR3aa: ASSVNTRDQGWSNQPQH

j_gene: TRBJ2-5
v_gene: TRBV20-1
CDR3aa: SARVGGGWGGETQY

j_gene: TRBJ1-2
v_gene: TRBV7-9
CDR3aa: ASSLGGAVLDGYT

j_gene: TRBJ2-1
v_gene: TRBV20-1
CDR3aa: SARGGLAGGPTYNEQF

j_gene: TRBJ1-4
v_gene: TRBV9
CDR3aa: ASSKQGANEKLF

j_gene: TRBJ2-5
v_gene: TRBV7-9
CDR3aa: ASSSRLAGGETQY

j_gene: TRBJ1-4
v_gene: TRBV7-2
CDR3aa: ASSPGGASTNEKLF

j_gene: TRBJ2-1
v_gene: TRBV7-9
CDR3aa: ASSQREVSYNEQF

j_gene: TRBJ2-7
v_gene: TRBV7-2
CDR3aa: ASSPGTTFPAQY

j_gene: TRBJ2-2
v_gene: TRBV2
CDR3aa: ASSELDRGTGELF

j_gene: TRBJ1-2
v_gene: TRBV5-8
CDR3aa: ASSLPPADLGGYT

j_gene: TRBJ2-1
v_gene: TRBV11-2
CDR3aa: ASSLVLQRSSYNEQF

j_gene: TRBJ1-5
v_gene: TRBV19
CDR3aa: ASSISTGYSYQPQH

j_gene: TRBJ2-7
v_gene: TRBV30
CDR3aa: AWSVFGGGGTGGSYEQY

j_gene: TRBJ1-2
v_gene: TRBV7-6
CDR3aa: ASSLLEGQGIISGDGYT

j_gene: TRBJ2-7
v_gene: TRBV7-2
CDR3aa: ASSLGGGQGHEQY

j_gene: TRBJ2-7
v_gene: TRBV18
CDR3aa: ASSPGRDDEQY

j_gene: TRBJ2-5
v_gene: TRBV11-2
CDR3aa: ASSTPGRRQETQY

j_gene: TRBJ1-2
v_gene: TRBV6-1
CDR3aa: ASSEIGTGESST

j_gene: TRBJ2-7
v_gene: TRBV7-2
CDR3aa: ASSLVYRGRTGEQY

j_gene: TRBJ2-7
v_gene: TRBV20-1
CDR3aa: SARDSDFYEQY

j_gene: TRBJ1-4
v_gene: TRBV7-9
CDR3aa: ASSLGTVATNEKLF